The 21 T cell receptor beta chains below were found in one sample sequenced in a study of shared clonotypes between healthy human individuals (dated by TCRdb to 2020 to 2022). Library generation was performed with the immunoSEQ multiplex PCR assay. This immuneACCESS table, as held by TCRdb, lists in-frame sequences with V and J called but not all clones. Of the missing ones, under half trace to an unresolved V gene in checked studies; the others have no known cause. Within this sample are 600,000 to 750,000 clones, with about two thirds of them counted one time only. About 1.7% of the sample is held by the ten biggest clonotypes. Sequenced: memory CD4+ T cells sorted from blood. The intended sense of this specimen's cell subset or site label: CD45RA-negative fraction. Source of these receptors: a woman in her 30s in good health.

The rearrangement links TRBV2 to TRBJ2-1, with a tentative D call TRBD1 (6 bases). The CDR3 runs to 12 residues. Trimming took off 1 base at V and 15 bases at J, with 13 bases between the two ends. CDR1 and CDR2 (germline): SNHLY, FYNNEI. DNA of the CDR3: TGTGCCAGCAGTGAAGTCGGGACATCGGTGTTCTTC. Translating gives CASSEVGTSVFF.

The chain uses TRBV27 and TRBJ2-7; possibly TRBD1 or TRBD2 for D (6 bases each). CDR1 and CDR2 from the germline V gene are MNHEY and SMNVEV (reference sequence). The CDR3 is made up of 15 amino acids. Trimming removed 7 bases from V and 3 bases from J, with 19 bases in between. CDR3 coding DNA: TGTGCCAGCACCCCCGTGGGGGGCCAATACTACGAGCAGTACTTC. This codes for CASTPVGGQYYEQYF.

The CDR3 protein is CASSLVARAPETQYF. In DNA form, the CDR3 reads TGTGCCAGCAGCTTGGTGGCTCGGGCCCCAGAGACCCAGTACTTC. The chain uses TRBV5-6 and TRBJ2-5; D is ambiguous. The germline gives CDR1 SGHDT, CDR2 YYEEEE. Trimming shortened V by 0 bases and J by 4 bases, and 13 bases separated the two germline ends. This CDR3 has 15 amino acids.

This chain uses TRBV7-6 with TRBJ2-5; a weak D match, TRBD2 (6 bases). Trimming removed 4 bases from V and 9 bases from J, with 21 bases in between. Germline V gene data show CDR1 as SGHVS and CDR2 as FNYEAQ. This CDR3 region has 15 residues. This CDR3 reads CASSSMDTLGGPQYF. The CDR3 DNA reads TGTGCCAGCAGCTCGATGGACACCCTCGGGGGACCCCAGTACTTC.

This clone was counted at least ten times. This chain joins TRBV11-2 and TRBJ2-1; no clear D gene. Trimming removed 6 bases at V and 5 bases at J, with 14 bases between. The CDR3 has 14 residues. Germline V gene data show CDR1 as SGHAT and CDR2 as FQNNGV. CDR3 protein: CASRLTLIDNEQFF. Here the CDR3 DNA reads TGTGCCAGCAGATTAACCCTGATTGACAATGAGCAGTTCTTC.

CDR3 sequence reads: CASSLQSGPDYGYTF. In DNA, the CDR3 is TGTGCCAGCAGTCTACAGTCGGGGCCGGACTATGGCTACACCTTC. J is TRBJ1-2 and V is TRBV2; D is possibly TRBD1 (5 bases). Germline V CDR1 and CDR2: SNHLY, FYNNEI. The CDR3 length is 15 residues. Between the trimmed V and J ends, which lost 5 bases and 3 bases, there was a span of 16 bases.

The chain combines TRBV29-1 with TRBJ1-1; no definite D call. The CDR3 loop spans 12 amino acids. Germline CDR1 reads SQVTM; CDR2 reads ANQGSEA. In DNA, the CDR3 is TGCAGTAGCGCAAAAACGAACACTGAAGCTTTCTTT. Its translation: CSSAKTNTEAFF.

V and J are TRBV14 and TRBJ2-1, with 14 bases aligning to TRBD2. In germline, CDR1 is SGHDN, CDR2 FVKESK. With 4 bases clipped from V and 7 bases from J, the junction kept 9 bases outside the gene matches. The CDR3 is 17 residues long. The CDR3 DNA is TGTGCCAGCAGCCTTGGGACTAGCGGGAGTACTTGGAATGAGCAGTTCTTC. This translates into CASSLGTSGSTWNEQFF.

The V call is TRBV7-9, the J call TRBJ2-1; the match to TRBD2 covers 14 bases. This CDR3 is built from 16 residues. V was pared by 4 bases and J by 5 bases, with 4 bases of the junction left unmatched. Germline CDR1 SEHNR, CDR2 FQNEAQ (reference sequence). The CDR3 bases are TGTGCCAGCAGCTCGACTAGCGGGAGGGGCAACAATGAGCAGTTCTTC. Protein sequence: CASSSTSGRGNNEQFF.

This clone was detected only once. The V gene is TRBV4-1, the J gene TRBJ1-3, with D hard to call. The CDR3 has 15 amino acids. From germline, CDR1 is MGHRA and CDR2 YSYEKL. The V end lost 2 bases, the J end lost 0 bases, and 8 bases lay between the germline ends. The CDR3: CASSQPTRSGNTIYF. CDR3 bases: TGCGCCAGCAGCCAACCAACCCGCTCTGGAAACACCATATATTTT.

The chain uses TRBV2 and TRBJ2-7; possible D gene TRBD1, 5 bases. This CDR3 region has 14 residues. Trimming left V 7 bases short and J 6 bases short, with 19 bases between. Germline CDR1 is SNHLY and CDR2 is FYNNEI. The CDR3 protein is CASNLGHKSGEQYF. In DNA form, the CDR3 reads TGTGCCAGCAACCTAGGACACAAGTCAGGCGAGCAGTACTTC.

This sequence joins TRBV7-9 and TRBJ2-5, with D perhaps TRBD1 or TRBD2 (6 bases each). The CDR3 runs 16 residues. Germline V CDR1 and CDR2: SEHNR, FQNEAQ (reference sequence). V lost 4 bases to trimming and J lost 5 bases, with 20 bases between them. This chain's CDR3 is CASSSPLEGGRETQYF. CDR3 DNA: TGTGCCAGCAGCTCCCCACTGGAAGGGGGGAGGGAGACCCAGTACTTC.

Only a few counts were recorded for this clone. This chain links TRBV19 with TRBJ1-5; 9 bases agree with TRBD1. The germline V gene encodes CDR1 LNHDA and CDR2 SQIVND (reference sequence). This CDR3 has 18 amino acids. The trim removed 6 bases at V and 2 bases at J, leaving 14 bases unmatched. The CDR3: CASSTTGGGTGRNQPQHF. The CDR3, as DNA: TGTGCCAGTAGCACCACCGGCGGAGGGACAGGGCGCAATCAGCCCCAGCATTTT.

About this clone itself: The same CDR3 also results from other DNA sequences found in this sample. V gene TRBV4-1 combines with J gene TRBJ2-7; perhaps TRBD1 as D (5 bases). Germline V gene lookup returns CDR1 MGHRA and CDR2 YSYEKL. This CDR3 spans 15 amino acids. Deletions cut 1 base from V and 2 bases from J, with 12 bases between. DNA of the CDR3: TGCGCCAGCAGCCAAGCGTCCGGACAAACCTACGAGCAGTACTTC. Its translation: CASSQASGQTYEQYF.

As regards this clone: A much larger clone differs from this one at a single base, so this may be a read error. The same CDR3 also results from other DNA sequences found in this sample. The chain uses TRBV25-1 and TRBJ2-7; no clear D. Trimming removed 3 bases at V and 0 bases at J, with 3 bases between. Looked up from germline, CDR1 is MGHDK and CDR2 is SYGVNS. CDR3 length equals 12 residues. This chain's CDR3 is CASSDPSYEQYF. The CDR3, as DNA: TGTGCCAGCAGTGACCCCTCCTACGAGCAGTACTTC.

The chain links TRBV6-5 to TRBJ2-7; tentative D call: TRBD2 (5 bases). Trimming left V 6 bases short and J 4 bases short, with 16 bases between. The CDR3 spans 14 residues. CDR1 is MNHEY and CDR2 is SVGAGI in the germline V gene. The CDR3 bases are TGTGCCAGCAGCCCTACCCGGGATGTGTACGAGCAGTACTTC. This translates into CASSPTRDVYEQYF.

The chain carries TRBV5-1 and TRBJ2-5; D possibly corresponds to TRBD1 (6 bases). Deletions cut 4 bases from V and 3 bases from J, with 13 bases between. This CDR3 region has 14 residues. Germline lookup yields CDR1 SGHRS and CDR2 YFSETQ. CDR3: CASSRGQPKETQYF. CDR3 bases: TGCGCCAGCAGCCGCGGACAGCCTAAAGAGACCCAGTACTTC. Looking up the rest from reference TRBV5-1 and TRBJ2-5 gives the full variable domain: KAGVTQTPRYLIKTRGQQVTLSCSPISGHRSVSWYQQTPGQGLQFLFEYFSETQRNKGNFPGRFSGRQFSNSRSEMNVSTLELGDSALYLCASSRGQPKETQYFGPGTRLLVL.

The genes are TRBV6-1 and TRBJ2-7, with TRBD1 matching 10 bases. V gave up 6 bases and J gave up 7 bases; unmatched junction bases: 12. Germline V lookup: CDR1 MNHNS, CDR2 SASEGT. The CDR3 runs to 15 residues. CDR3 sequence: CASREPGQGHWEQYF. The DNA for the CDR3 is TGTGCCAGCAGGGAACCGGGACAGGGGCATTGGGAGCAGTACTTC.

V is TRBV2 and J is TRBJ1-1; no clear D. The CDR3 loop spans 15 amino acids. Germline lookup yields CDR1 SNHLY and CDR2 FYNNEI. Trimming removed 7 bases at V and 1 base at J, with 16 bases between. This CDR3 reads CASKRTNPGNTEAFF. For the CDR3, the DNA is TGTGCCAGCAAAAGAACCAACCCGGGGAACACTGAAGCTTTCTTT.

V and J are TRBV4-1 and TRBJ2-7, with 9 bases identical to TRBD1. V shed 2 bases and J 4 bases; nucleotides not matched to a gene: 6. This CDR3 is 15 amino acids long. The germline V gene encodes CDR1 MGHRA and CDR2 YSYEKL. The CDR3 region is CASSQIGQGRYEQYF. The CDR3 DNA follows: TGCGCCAGCAGCCAAATAGGACAGGGGAGATACGAGCAGTACTTC.

The chain links TRBV21-1 to TRBJ2-5; the table gives TRBD2 as D, unverified against the DNA. TRBV21-1 is a known pseudogene. The CDR3 extends over 17 amino acids. DNA of the CDR3: TGTGCCAGCAGCTGGAAGACTAGCGGGCTGATCCAAGAGACCCAGTACTTC. Translation gives CASSWKTSGLIQETQYF.